The rows below give T cell receptor beta chains drawn from one sample of a study of cytomegalovirus exposure and HLA in healthy donors. The method was immunoSEQ multiplex PCR; TCRdb's version includes in-frame clones alone and lacks a portion of them. The sample carries about 130,000 clones, 81% recorded once. The sample was PBMCs. These receptors all stem from a man between 18 and 35 years old in good health and CMV-seronegative. Both conserved end residues are part of each CDR3. Fields, in order: V gene, J gene, D gene, clone size, CDR3 DNA, CDR3 protein. The D gene is left open where the match is weak. Clone size is stated in some rows and not others, as once, few, many or a class when expanded.

TRBV5-4	TRBJ2-5	TRBD1	-	TGTGCCAGCAGCTTGGCCGGAGCAGGGGGAGAGACCCAGTACTTC	CASSLAGAGGETQYF
TRBV27	TRBJ2-3	-	-	TGTGCCAGCAGTTCCAGGACACACGGCTGGACAGATACGCAGTATTTT	CASSSRTHGWTDTQYF
TRBV7-9	TRBJ2-7	TRBD1	-	TGTGCCAGCAGCGCCCGGGACAGGGGCTCCTACGAGCAGTACTTC	CASSARDRGSYEQYF
TRBV9	TRBJ2-3	-	-	TGTGCCAGCAGCGTAAATCCTGTAAAACGGGGTGCAGATACGCAGTATTTT	CASSVNPVKRGADTQYF
TRBV6-4	TRBJ2-6	-	-	TGTGCCAGCAGTGAGCGCGGGACAGATGGGGCCAACGTCCTGACTTTC	CASSERGTDGANVLTF
TRBV7-6	TRBJ2-1	TRBD1	-	TGTGCCAGCAGCTTAGCGAACAGGGGAGACTACAATGAGCAGTTCTTC	CASSLANRGDYNEQFF
TRBV6-5	TRBJ2-2	-	few	TGTGCCAGCAGTGCGGACGGACAATTCGGGGAGCTGTTTTTT	CASSADGQFGELFF
TRBV5-8	TRBJ1-2	-	once	TGTGCCTGCTACGAATTCCGGGACAACGGCTACACCTTC	CACYEFRDNGYTF
TRBV19	TRBJ2-5	-	once	TGTGCCAGTAGTATGCGGGGTGAGACCCAGTACTTC	CASSMRGETQYF
TRBV9	TRBJ2-4	TRBD2	-	TGTGCCAGCAGCGTAAATCTAGCGGGGAATAACATTCAGTACTTC	CASSVNLAGNNIQYF
TRBV7-2	TRBJ2-2	-	-	TGTGCCAGCAGCGGGGGGGCCGGAACCGGGGAGCTGTTTTTT	CASSGGAGTGELFF
TRBV5-1	TRBJ2-3	TRBD1	-	TGCGCCAGCAGCGACGGGACAGGGTTGGATACGCAGTATTTT	CASSDGTGLDTQYF
TRBV11-2	TRBJ2-7	-	few	TGTGCCAGCAACCACAGGGTAGACGAGCAGTACTTC	CASNHRVDEQYF
TRBV10-3	TRBJ1-5	-	-	TGTGCCATCAGCCCAACAACAGGGAAGGGACAGCCCCAGCATTTT	CAISPTTGKGQPQHF
TRBV11-3	TRBJ2-1	TRBD2	-	TGTGCCAGCAGCTCCAAGTTGGGGGGGTCGGATGAGCAGTTCTTC	CASSSKLGGSDEQFF
TRBV10-3	TRBJ1-4	-	-	TGTGCCATCAGTGACAGGGCGAATGAAAAACTGTTTTTT	CAISDRANEKLFF
TRBV5-4	TRBJ1-4	-	few	TGTGCCAGCAGCTTACAGGACCGGCCTAATGAAAAACTGTTTTTT	CASSLQDRPNEKLFF
TRBV14	TRBJ2-5	TRBD1	-	TGTGCCAGCAGCCCATTGACAGGGATGAAGACCCAGTACTTC	CASSPLTGMKTQYF
TRBV4-2	TRBJ2-1	-	-	TGTGCCAGCAGCCCTCAGGGCAGCTACAATGAGCAGTTCTTC	CASSPQGSYNEQFF
TRBV25-1	TRBJ1-1	TRBD1	-	TGTGCCAGCAGCGAGACAGGGGGCGCCGGCACTGAAGCTTTCTTT	CASSETGGAGTEAFF
TRBV27	TRBJ1-1	-	few	TGTGCCAGCAGTTTATTTGGGGTGCCGGGGAAGAACACTGAAGCTTTCTTT	CASSLFGVPGKNTEAFF
TRBV30	TRBJ1-5	TRBD1	-	TGTGCCTGGAGTATACCAGGGACAGTAAATCAGCCCCAGCATTTT	CAWSIPGTVNQPQHF
TRBV6-5	TRBJ1-5	-	few	TGTGCCACAGCCGGGGGTTTGAGCAATCAGCCCCAGCATTTT	CATAGGLSNQPQHF
TRBV10-1	TRBJ2-3	TRBD2	-	TGCGCCAGCAGTGAGTCTTTGACTAGCGGGGGGGTGGATACGCAGTATTTT	CASSESLTSGGVDTQYF
TRBV9	TRBJ1-5	TRBD1	-	TGTGCCAGCAGCCAAGGGGGCGGTTCCAATCAGCCCCAGCATTTT	CASSQGGGSNQPQHF
TRBV4-3	TRBJ1-2	-	-	TGCGCCAGCAGCCAAGATCGTTCAGGGAGGGCTAACTATGGCTACACCTTC	CASSQDRSGRANYGYTF
TRBV7-2	TRBJ2-1	TRBD2	few	TGTGCCAGCATCCCCTACGGACTAGCGGGGGATTCCTACAATGAGCAGTTCTTC	CASIPYGLAGDSYNEQFF
TRBV29-1	TRBJ2-3	-	-	TGCAGCTTCGTGCCGACTACAGATACGCAGTATTTT	CSFVPTTDTQYF
TRBV2	TRBJ2-1	TRBD2	once	TGTGCCAGCAGTGAACCCCTAGCGGGGGGGTATCAGGAGCAGTTCTTC	CASSEPLAGGYQEQFF